One T cell receptor beta chain is described in this entry. This sample stems from a study of cytomegalovirus exposure and HLA in healthy donors. Clones were sequenced by immunoSEQ multiplex PCR, and TCRdb holds only the in-frame ones, with some missing. Among some 110,000 clones listed, around 94% were seen once. Looked up from germline, CDR1 is SGHTA and CDR2 is FQGTGA. The CDR3 sequence is 13 residues long. V gave up 5 bases and J gave up 15 bases; unmatched junction bases: 13. V gene TRBV7-3 combines with J gene TRBJ2-1; TRBD2 matches 7 bases. The receptor was derived from a young woman in good health and CMV-seronegative. Specimen: PBMCs. The CDR3 region has the DNA TGTGCCAGCAGCCAGTGGGCGGGAGAAGGGATGTTCTTC. It encodes CASSQWAGEGMFF.